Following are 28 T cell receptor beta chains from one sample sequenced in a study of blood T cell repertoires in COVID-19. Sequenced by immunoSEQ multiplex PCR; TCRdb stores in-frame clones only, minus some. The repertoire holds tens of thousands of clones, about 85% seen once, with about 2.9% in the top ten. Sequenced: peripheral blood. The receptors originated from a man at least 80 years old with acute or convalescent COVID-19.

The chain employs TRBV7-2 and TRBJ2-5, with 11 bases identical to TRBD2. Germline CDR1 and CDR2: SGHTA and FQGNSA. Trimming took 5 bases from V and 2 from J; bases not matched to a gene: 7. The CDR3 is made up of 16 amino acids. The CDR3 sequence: CASSSRTSGQQETQYF. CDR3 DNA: TGTGCCAGCAGCAGCCGGACTAGCGGGCAGCAAGAGACCCAGTACTTC.

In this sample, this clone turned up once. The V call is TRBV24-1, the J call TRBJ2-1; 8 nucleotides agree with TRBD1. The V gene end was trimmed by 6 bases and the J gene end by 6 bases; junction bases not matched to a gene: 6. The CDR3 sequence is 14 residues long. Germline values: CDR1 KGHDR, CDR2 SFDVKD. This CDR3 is CATSMDRASNEQFF. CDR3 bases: TGTGCCACCAGTATGGACAGGGCTAGCAATGAGCAGTTCTTC.

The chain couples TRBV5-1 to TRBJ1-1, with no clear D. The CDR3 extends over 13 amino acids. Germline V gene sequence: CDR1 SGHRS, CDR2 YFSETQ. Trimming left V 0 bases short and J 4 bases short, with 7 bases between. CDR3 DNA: TGCGCCAGCAGCTTGGAGCCGGGCACTGAAGCTTTCTTT. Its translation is CASSLEPGTEAFF.

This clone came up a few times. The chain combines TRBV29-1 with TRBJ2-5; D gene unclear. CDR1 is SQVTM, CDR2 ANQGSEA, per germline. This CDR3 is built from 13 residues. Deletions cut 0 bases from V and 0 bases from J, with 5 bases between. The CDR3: CSVEDQYQETQYF. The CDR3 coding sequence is TGCAGCGTTGAAGACCAGTACCAAGAGACCCAGTACTTC.

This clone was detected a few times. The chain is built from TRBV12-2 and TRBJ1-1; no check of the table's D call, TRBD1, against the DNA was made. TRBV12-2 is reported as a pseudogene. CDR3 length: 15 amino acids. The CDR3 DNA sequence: TGTGCAAGTCGCTTAGGGCAGGGAAGGTACACTGAAGCTTTCTTT. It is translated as CASRLGQGRYTEAFF.

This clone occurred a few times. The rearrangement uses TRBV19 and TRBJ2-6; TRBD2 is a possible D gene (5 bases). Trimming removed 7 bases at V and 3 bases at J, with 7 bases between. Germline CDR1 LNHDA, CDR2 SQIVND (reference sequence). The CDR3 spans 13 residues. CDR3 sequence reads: CASMEVGANVLTF. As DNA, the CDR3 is TGTGCCAGTATGGAGGTTGGGGCCAACGTCCTGACTTTC. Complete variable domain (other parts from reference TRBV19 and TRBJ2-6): DGGITQSPKYLFRKEGQNVTLSCEQNLNHDAMYWYRQDPGQGLRLIYYSQIVNDFQKGDIAEGYSVSREKKESFPLTVTSAQKNPTAFYLCASMEVGANVLTFGAGSRLTVL.

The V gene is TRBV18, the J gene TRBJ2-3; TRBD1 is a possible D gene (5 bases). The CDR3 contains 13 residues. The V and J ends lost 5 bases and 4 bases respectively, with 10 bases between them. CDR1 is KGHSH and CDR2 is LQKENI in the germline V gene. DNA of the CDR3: TGTGCCAGCTCAACCCTCAGGGCAGATACGCAGTATTTT. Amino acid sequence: CASSTLRADTQYF.

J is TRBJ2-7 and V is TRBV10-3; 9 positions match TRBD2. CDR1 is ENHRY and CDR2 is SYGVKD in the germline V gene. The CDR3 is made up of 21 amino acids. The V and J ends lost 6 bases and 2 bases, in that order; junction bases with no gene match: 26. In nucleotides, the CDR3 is TGTGCCATCAGGGGCCTGGGCAGGGGGATGGGGTTAGCGGGGGAGACCTACGAGCAGTACTTC. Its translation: CAIRGLGRGMGLAGETYEQYF.

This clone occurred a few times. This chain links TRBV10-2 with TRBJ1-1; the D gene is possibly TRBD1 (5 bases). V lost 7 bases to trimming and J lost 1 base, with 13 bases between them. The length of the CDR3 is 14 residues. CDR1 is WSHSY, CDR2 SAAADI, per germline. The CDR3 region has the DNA TGCGCCAGCACTCACCCCACAGGGAACACTGAAGCTTTCTTT. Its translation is CASTHPTGNTEAFF.

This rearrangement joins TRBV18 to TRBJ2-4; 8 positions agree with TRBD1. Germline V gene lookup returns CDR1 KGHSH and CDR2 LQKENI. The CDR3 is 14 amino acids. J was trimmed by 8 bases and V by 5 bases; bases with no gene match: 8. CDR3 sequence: CASSSAGGADIQYF. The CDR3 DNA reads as TGTGCCAGCTCATCCGCAGGGGGCGCTGACATTCAGTACTTC.

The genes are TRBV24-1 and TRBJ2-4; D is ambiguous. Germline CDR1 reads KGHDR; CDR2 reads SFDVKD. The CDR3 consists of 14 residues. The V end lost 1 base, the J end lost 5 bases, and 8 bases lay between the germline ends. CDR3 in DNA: TGTGCCACCAGTGATTTTGGTCAGGAAAACATTCAGTACTTC. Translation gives CATSDFGQENIQYF.

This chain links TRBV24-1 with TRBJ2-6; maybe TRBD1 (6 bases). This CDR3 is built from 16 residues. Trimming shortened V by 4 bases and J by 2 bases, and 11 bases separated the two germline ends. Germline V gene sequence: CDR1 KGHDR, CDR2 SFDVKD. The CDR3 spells CATSEGGETGANVLTF. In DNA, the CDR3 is TGTGCCACCAGTGAAGGGGGTGAGACTGGGGCCAACGTCCTGACTTTC.

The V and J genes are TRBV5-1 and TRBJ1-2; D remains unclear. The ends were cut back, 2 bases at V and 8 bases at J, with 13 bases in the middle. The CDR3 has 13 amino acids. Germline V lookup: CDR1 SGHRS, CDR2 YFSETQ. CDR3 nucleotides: TGCGCCAGCAGCTTTTACGGATCGAGGGGCTACACCTTC. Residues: CASSFYGSRGYTF.

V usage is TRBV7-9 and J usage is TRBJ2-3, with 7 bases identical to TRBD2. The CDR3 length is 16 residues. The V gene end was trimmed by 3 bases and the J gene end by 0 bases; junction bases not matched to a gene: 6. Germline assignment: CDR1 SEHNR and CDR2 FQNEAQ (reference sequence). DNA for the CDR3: TGTGCCAGCAGCTTCCCGATCGGGAGGAGCACAGATACGCAGTATTTT. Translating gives CASSFPIGRSTDTQYF.

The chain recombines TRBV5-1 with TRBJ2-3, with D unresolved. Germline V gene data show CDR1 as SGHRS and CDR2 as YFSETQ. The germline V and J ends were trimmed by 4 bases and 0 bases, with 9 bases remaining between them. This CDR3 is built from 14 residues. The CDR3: CASSPHSSTDTQYF. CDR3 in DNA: TGCGCCAGCAGCCCTCACAGTAGCACAGATACGCAGTATTTT. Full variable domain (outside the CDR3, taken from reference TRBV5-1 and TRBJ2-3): KAGVTQTPRYLIKTRGQQVTLSCSPISGHRSVSWYQQTPGQGLQFLFEYFSETQRNKGNFPGRFSGRQFSNSRSEMNVSTLELGDSALYLCASSPHSSTDTQYFGPGTRLTVL.

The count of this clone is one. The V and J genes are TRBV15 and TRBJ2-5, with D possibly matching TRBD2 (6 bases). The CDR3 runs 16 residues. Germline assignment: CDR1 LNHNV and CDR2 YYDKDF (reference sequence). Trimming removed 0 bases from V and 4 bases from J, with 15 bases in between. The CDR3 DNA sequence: TGTGCCACCAGCAGAGACTCGACTAGGTCGGGAGAGACCCAGTACTTC. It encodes CATSRDSTRSGETQYF.

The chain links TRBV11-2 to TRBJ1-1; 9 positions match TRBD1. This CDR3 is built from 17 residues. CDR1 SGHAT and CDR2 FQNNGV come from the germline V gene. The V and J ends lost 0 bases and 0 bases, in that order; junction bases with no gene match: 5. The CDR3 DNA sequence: TGTGCCAGCAGCTTAGACCTAAGGACAGGGGTGAACACTGAAGCTTTCTTT. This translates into CASSLDLRTGVNTEAFF.

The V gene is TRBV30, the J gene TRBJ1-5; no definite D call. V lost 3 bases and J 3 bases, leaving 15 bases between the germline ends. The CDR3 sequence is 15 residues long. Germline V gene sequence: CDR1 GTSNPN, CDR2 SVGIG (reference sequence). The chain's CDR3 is CAWRTRGSINQPQHF. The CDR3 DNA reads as TGTGCCTGGAGGACCCGAGGCAGCATCAATCAGCCCCAGCATTTT. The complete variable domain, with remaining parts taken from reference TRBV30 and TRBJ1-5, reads SQTIHQWPATLVQPVGSPLSLECTVEGTSNPNLYWYRQAAGRGLQLLFYSVGIGQISSEVPQNLSASRPQDRQFILSSKKLLLSDSGFYLCAWRTRGSINQPQHFGDGTRLSIL.

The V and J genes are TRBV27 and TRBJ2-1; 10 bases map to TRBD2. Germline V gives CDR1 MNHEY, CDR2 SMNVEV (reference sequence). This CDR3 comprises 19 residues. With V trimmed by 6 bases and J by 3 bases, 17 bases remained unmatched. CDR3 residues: CASRPAGLARSPNYNEQFF. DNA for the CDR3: TGTGCCAGCAGACCAGCGGGACTAGCGCGCTCTCCTAACTACAATGAGCAGTTCTTC.

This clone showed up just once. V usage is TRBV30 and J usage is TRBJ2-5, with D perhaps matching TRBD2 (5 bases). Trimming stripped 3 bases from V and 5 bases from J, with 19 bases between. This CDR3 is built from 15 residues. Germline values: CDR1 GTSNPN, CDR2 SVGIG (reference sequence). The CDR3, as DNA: TGTGCCTGGAGCCCAGATGGGATCCCGGGGGAGACCCAGTACTTC. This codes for CAWSPDGIPGETQYF.

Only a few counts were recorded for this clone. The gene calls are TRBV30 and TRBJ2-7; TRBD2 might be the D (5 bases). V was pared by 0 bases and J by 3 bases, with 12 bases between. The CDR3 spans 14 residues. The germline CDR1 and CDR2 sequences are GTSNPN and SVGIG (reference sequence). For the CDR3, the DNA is TGTGCCTGGAGTGTACTGAGGGCCCGCTACGAGCAGTACTTC. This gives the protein CAWSVLRARYEQYF.

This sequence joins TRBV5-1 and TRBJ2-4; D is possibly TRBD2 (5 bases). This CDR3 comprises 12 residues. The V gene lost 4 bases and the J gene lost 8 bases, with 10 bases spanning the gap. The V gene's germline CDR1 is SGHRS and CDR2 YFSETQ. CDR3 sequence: CASSGSGDIQYF. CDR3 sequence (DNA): TGCGCCAGCAGCGGGAGCGGAGACATTCAGTACTTC. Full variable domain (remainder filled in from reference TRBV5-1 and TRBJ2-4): KAGVTQTPRYLIKTRGQQVTLSCSPISGHRSVSWYQQTPGQGLQFLFEYFSETQRNKGNFPGRFSGRQFSNSRSEMNVSTLELGDSALYLCASSGSGDIQYFGAGTRLSVL.

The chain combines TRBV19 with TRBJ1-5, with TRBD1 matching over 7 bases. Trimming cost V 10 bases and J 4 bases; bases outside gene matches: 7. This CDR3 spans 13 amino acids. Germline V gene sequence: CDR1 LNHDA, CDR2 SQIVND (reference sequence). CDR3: CATRDRLNQPQHF. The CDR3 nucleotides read TGTGCCACCCGGGACAGACTGAATCAGCCCCAGCATTTT.

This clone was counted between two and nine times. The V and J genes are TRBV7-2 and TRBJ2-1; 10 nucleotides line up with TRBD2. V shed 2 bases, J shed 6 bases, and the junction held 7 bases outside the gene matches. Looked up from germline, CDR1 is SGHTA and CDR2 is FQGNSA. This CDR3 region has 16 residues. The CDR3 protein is CASSLFGSGRINEQFF. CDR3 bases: TGTGCCAGCAGCTTATTTGGTAGCGGGAGGATCAATGAGCAGTTCTTC.

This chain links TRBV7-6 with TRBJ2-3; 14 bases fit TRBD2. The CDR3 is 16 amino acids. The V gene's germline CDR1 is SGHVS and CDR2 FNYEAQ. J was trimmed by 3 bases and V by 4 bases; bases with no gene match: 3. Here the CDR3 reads CASSSTSGRGTDTQYF. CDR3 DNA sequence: TGTGCCAGCAGCTCGACTAGCGGGAGGGGGACAGATACGCAGTATTTT.

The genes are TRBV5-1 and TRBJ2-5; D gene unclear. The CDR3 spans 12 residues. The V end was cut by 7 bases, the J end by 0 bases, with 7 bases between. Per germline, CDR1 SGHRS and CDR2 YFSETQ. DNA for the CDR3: TGCGCCAGCGCTAGTTACCAAGAGACCCAGTACTTC. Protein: CASASYQETQYF.

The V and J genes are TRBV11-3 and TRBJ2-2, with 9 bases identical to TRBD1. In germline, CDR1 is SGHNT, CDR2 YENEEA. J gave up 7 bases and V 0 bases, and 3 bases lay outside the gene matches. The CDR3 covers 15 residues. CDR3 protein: CASSLEGTGIGELFF. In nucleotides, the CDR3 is TGTGCCAGCAGCTTAGAGGGGACAGGGATCGGGGAGCTGTTTTTT.

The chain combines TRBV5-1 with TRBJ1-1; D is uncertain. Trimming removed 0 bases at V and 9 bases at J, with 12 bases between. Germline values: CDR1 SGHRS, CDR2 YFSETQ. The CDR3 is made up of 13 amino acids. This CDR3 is CASSLGLDGKAFF. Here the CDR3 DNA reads TGCGCCAGCAGCTTGGGCCTCGACGGGAAAGCTTTCTTT.